This T cell receptor beta chain was recorded in a study of T cell repertoires in cytomegalovirus infection. Study-wide background: Indications came from public TCR beta signatures; they pointed to CMV infection and to a matching HLA type.

The germline gives CDR1 LNHDA, CDR2 SQIVND (reference sequence). The V end lost 7 bases, the J end lost 3 bases, and 16 bases lay between the germline ends. The CDR3 contains 15 residues. Study outcomes and limitations: Cumulative frequency (of public TCR beta family members) identified carriers of CMV plus the relevant HLA. The ex vivo response was dominated by HLA-C-restricted CMV-specific TCR beta clonotypes.

TCRdb re-analysed the reads in MiXCR, keeping a single row per CDR3 protein. The sample contains around 320,000 distinct CDR3 sequences, over 7.5% of which appear only once. To note about this clonotype: Its antigen is unidentified.

The specimen was PBMCs. This TCR was recovered from a human donor in good health (CMV status not recorded). Some clones in this sample may be carry-over from other donors' samples. The chain couples TRBV19 to TRBJ1-5; unclear D gene. As DNA, the CDR3 is TGTGCCAGTAATATTCCTAAGGTAGCCAATCAGCCCCAGCATTTT. This codes for CASNIPKVANQPQHF.